This paragraph covers one T cell receptor beta chain sequence. Its antigen is currently not known. No base quality information exists; no much larger clone differs at one position. This record belongs to a study of response to subunit inactivated influenza vaccine (dated 2018 in TCRdb). Concerning the study at large: To follow how T cells responded to a trivalent subunit inactivated influenza vaccine, the researchers relied on deep quantitative profiling of the T cell receptor repertoire. What the study reported, not specific to this receptor: According to the authors, only a limited number of new T cells may be recruited by each seasonal influenza vaccination.

Library preparation was by RT-PCR. Sequencing instrument: Illumina HiSeq 2500. The public reads were reprocessed in TCRdb via fastp at Q25 and MiXCR, keeping in-frame beta chains. Rows matching on CDR3 protein sequence are summarized as one entry with the most common DNA and genes. This sample comprises 800,000 or so distinct CDR3 sequences, less than 25% of them detected only once. The leading ten clones occupy approximately 10% of the sample. Trimming costs V 7 bases and J 2 bases, and their ends lie 12 bases apart. Taken from the germline V gene, the CDR1 and CDR2 loops are MDHEN and SYDVKM. CDR3 length: 13 amino acids, cysteine to phenylalanine. The DNA shown is the 39-base CDR3, in frame from base 1.

The chain employs TRBV28 and TRBJ2-7; 5 matching bases give a weak D call of TRBD1. The receptor was derived from a man in his fifties who received an inactivated influenza vaccine. Donor details come from another sample of the same person, matched by shared clones. This sample comprised PBMCs from blood, obtained 4 to 6 days after vaccination. CDR3 region: CASISRAPYEQYF. The DNA sequence is given as TGTGCCAGCATTTCCAGGGCTCCCTACGAGCAGTACTTC.